This T cell receptor (beta chain) emerged from a study of blood T cell repertoires in COVID-19. Remarks on this clone: One base away lies a much larger clone, so this may be a sequencing read error.

The CDR3 totals 16 residues. Trimming took 3 bases from V and 4 from J, leaving 17 bases between them. Germline V gene sequence: CDR1 MDHEN, CDR2 SYDVKM. Original analysis: Reference gene primer amplification gave estimated nucleated cell counts. Repertoires were generated with immunoSEQ multiplex PCR, while TCRdb's copy carries only in-frame clones and drops some. V and J calls and clone size are those listed in that table; D and trimming were worked out from the DNA. The sample records about 40,000 clones, 89% being singletons. The chain carries TRBV28 and TRBJ2-3, with D maybe TRBD2 (7 bases). The receptor comes from a man aged 50 to 59 with active COVID-19. Sequenced input: peripheral blood. The CDR3 DNA sequence: TGTGCCAGCAGTTTCGGGGAGGGGGGGATCGCAGATACGCAGTATTTT. Protein sequence: CASSFGEGGIADTQYF.